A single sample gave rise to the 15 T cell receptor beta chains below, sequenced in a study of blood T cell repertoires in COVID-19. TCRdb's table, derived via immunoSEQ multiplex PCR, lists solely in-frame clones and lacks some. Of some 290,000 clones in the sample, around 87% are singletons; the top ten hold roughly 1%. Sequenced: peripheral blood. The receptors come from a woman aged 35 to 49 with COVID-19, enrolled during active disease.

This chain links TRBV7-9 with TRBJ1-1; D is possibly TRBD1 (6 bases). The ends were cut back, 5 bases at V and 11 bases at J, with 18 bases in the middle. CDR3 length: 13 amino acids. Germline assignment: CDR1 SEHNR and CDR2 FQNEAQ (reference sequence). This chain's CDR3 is CASSPVLQGTAFF. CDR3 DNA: TGTGCCAGCAGCCCGGTTTTACAGGGAACGGCTTTCTTT.

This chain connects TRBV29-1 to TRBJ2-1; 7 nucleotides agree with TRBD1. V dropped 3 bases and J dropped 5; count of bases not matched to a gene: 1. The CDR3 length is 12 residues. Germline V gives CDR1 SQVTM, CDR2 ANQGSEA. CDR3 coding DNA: TGCAGCGTTGAGGGACAGCACAATGAGCAGTTCTTC. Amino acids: CSVEGQHNEQFF.

DNA of the CDR3: TGTGCTAGTGGTTTCTTTCGTACTGGGGCAGTCGTCCAAGAGACCCAGTACTTC. Translated, it gives CASGFFRTGAVVQETQYF. V usage is TRBV12-5 and J usage is TRBJ2-5, with D maybe TRBD1 (5 bases). The ends were cut back, 3 bases at V and 1 base at J, with 21 bases in the middle. Per germline, CDR1 LGHNT and CDR2 FRNRAP. CDR3 length equals 18 residues. Full variable domain (rest looked up from reference TRBV12-5 and TRBJ2-5): DARVTQTPRHKVTEMGQEVTMRCQPILGHNTVFWYRQTMMQGLELLAYFRNRAPLDDSGMPKDRFSAEMPDATLATLKIQPSEPRDSAVYFCASGFFRTGAVVQETQYFGPGTRLLVL.

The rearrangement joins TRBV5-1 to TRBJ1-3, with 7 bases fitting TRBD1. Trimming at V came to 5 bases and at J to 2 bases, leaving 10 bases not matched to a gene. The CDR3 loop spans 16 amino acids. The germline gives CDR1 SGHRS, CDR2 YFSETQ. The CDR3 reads CASSQGAGTAGNTIYF. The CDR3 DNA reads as TGCGCCAGCAGTCAAGGGGCCGGGACAGCTGGAAACACCATATATTTT.

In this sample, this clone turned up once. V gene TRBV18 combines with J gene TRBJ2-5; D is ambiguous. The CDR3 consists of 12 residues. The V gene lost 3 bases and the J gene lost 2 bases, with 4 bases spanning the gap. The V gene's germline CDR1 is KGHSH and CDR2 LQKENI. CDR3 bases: TGTGCCAGCTCACCTAAACAAGAGACCCAGTACTTC. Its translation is CASSPKQETQYF.

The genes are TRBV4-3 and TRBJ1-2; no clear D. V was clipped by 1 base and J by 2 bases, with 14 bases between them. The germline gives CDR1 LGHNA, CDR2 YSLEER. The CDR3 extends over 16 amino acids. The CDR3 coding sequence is TGCGCCAGCAGCCAAGGTGGAGGTGGATCCAACTATGGCTACACCTTC. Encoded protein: CASSQGGGGSNYGYTF.

CDR3 sequence (DNA): TGCGCCAGCAGCCAAGCACTATATGGGGGACAGGGTCCGTTGGGTGAAGCTTTCTTT. Translated, it gives CASSQALYGGQGPLGEAFF. The chain uses TRBV4-3 and TRBJ1-1; 9 bases line up with TRBD1. The CDR3 spans 19 residues. Germline CDR1 is LGHNA and CDR2 is YSLEER. The V segment lost 1 base and the J segment 7 bases; nucleotides outside the gene matches: 19.

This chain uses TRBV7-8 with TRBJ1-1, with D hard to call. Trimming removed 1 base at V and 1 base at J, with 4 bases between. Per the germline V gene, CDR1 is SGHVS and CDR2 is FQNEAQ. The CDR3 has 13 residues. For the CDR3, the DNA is TGTGCCAGCAGCTTAGTCAGGAACACTGAAGCTTTCTTT. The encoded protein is CASSLVRNTEAFF.

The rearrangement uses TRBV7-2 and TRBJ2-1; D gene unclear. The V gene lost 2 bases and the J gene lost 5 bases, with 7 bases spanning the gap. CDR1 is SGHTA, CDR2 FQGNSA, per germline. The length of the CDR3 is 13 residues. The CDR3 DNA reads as TGTGCCAGCAGCTTAAAACTCAACAATGAGCAGTTCTTC. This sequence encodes CASSLKLNNEQFF.

The CDR3 loop reads CASTTRTDTQYF. The CDR3 DNA is TGTGCCAGCACTACTAGGACAGATACGCAGTATTTT. The chain recombines TRBV2 with TRBJ2-3, with D perhaps TRBD2 (5 bases). Per the germline V gene, CDR1 is SNHLY and CDR2 is FYNNEI. The V end lost 7 bases, the J end lost 3 bases, and 8 bases lay between the germline ends. The length of the CDR3 is 12 residues.

CDR3 nucleotides: TGTGCCAGCAGTGAAGCTGGTACCCGGGCTAACTATGGCTACACCTTC. Its translation: CASSEAGTRANYGYTF. The chain has TRBV6-1 and TRBJ1-2; no definite D call. Trimming pared 0 bases from V and 0 bases from J, leaving 11 bases between. This CDR3 is 16 amino acids long. CDR1 MNHNS and CDR2 SASEGT come from the germline V gene.

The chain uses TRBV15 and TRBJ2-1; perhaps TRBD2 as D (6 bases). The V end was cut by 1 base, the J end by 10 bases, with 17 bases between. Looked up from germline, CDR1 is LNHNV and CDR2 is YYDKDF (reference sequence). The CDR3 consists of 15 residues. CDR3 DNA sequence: TGTGCCACCAGCAGAGGAGCGGGCACCAGTAGGGAGCAGTTCTTC. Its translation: CATSRGAGTSREQFF.

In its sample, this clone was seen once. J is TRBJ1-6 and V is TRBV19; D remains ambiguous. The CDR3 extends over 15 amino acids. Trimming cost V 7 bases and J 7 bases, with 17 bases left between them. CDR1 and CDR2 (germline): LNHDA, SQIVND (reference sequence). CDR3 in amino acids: CASNPEWSFNSPLHF. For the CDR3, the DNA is TGTGCCAGTAACCCGGAGTGGAGCTTCAATTCACCCCTCCACTTT.

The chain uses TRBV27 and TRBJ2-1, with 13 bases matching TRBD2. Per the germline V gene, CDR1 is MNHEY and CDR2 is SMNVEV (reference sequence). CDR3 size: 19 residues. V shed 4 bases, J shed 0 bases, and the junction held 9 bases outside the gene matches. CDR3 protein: CASSSPGLAGSHSYNEQFF. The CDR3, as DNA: TGTGCCAGCAGTTCTCCGGGACTAGCGGGGAGCCACTCCTACAATGAGCAGTTCTTC.

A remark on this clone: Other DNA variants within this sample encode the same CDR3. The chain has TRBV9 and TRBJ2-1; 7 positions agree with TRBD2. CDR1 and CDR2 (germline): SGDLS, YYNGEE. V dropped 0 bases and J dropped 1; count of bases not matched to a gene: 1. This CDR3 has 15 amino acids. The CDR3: CASSVAGGSYNEQFF. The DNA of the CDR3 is TGTGCCAGCAGCGTAGCGGGGGGATCCTACAATGAGCAGTTCTTC.